This TCR beta chain was obtained from a study of CD8 T cells in ankylosing spondylitis. Study-wide results and limits: Clones linked to the disease showed a CD8+ phenotype. They occurred at relatively low frequencies in peripheral blood. In ankylosing spondylitis blood, a motif of roughly eight highly homologous TCR beta variants appeared characteristic. In synovial fluid and blood from reactive arthritis, some motif variants were previously reported.

TCRdb passed the 5' RACE reads through MiXCR, listing each CDR3 protein once. Here the sample spans more than 650,000 distinct CDR3 sequences, over 9.5% being singletons. Notes on this clonotype: What it recognizes is unknown.

The length of the CDR3 is 10 residues. The germline CDR1 and CDR2 sequences are DFQATT and SNEGSKA (reference sequence). Trimming took off 4 bases at V and 14 bases at J, with 14 bases between the two ends. The receptor was isolated from a male donor with ankylosing spondylitis. The sequenced material came from blood, either unsorted or a sorted T cell fraction (not recorded which). The rearrangement links TRBV20-1 to TRBJ2-5, with D perhaps matching TRBD1 (8 bases). The CDR3 spells CSANRGGRYF. The CDR3 region has the DNA TGCAGTGCTAACAGGGGGGGTCGTTACTTC.